The next 22 T cell receptor beta chains were all read from a single sample in a study of cytomegalovirus exposure and HLA in healthy donors. Primers: 60 Vbeta forward and 13 Jbeta reverse. Profiling relied on immunoSEQ multiplex PCR, and the TCRdb table lists in-frame clones only, not all of them. The sample shows 150,000 to 200,000 clones, approximately 82% of them seen only once. Sequencing used PBMCs. Receptors originate from a male donor in good health and CMV-seropositive.

The J gene is TRBJ2-3, the V gene TRBV18; 10 bases are shared with TRBD2. V trimming: 4 bases; J trimming: 4 bases; junction bases outside the gene matches: 11. Germline lookup yields CDR1 KGHSH and CDR2 LQKENI. The CDR3 is 17 amino acids. The CDR3 is CASSRRTSGMMADTQYF. The CDR3 DNA sequence: TGTGCCAGCTCACGCCGGACTAGCGGAATGATGGCAGATACGCAGTATTTT.

This chain joins TRBV4-1 and TRBJ1-1, with no clear D. The germline V and J ends were trimmed by 4 bases and 0 bases, with 6 bases remaining between them. The germline V gene has CDR1 MGHRA and CDR2 YSYEKL. The CDR3 has 13 residues. The CDR3 region is CASSPMMNTEAFF. CDR3 in DNA: TGCGCCAGCAGCCCTATGATGAACACTGAAGCTTTCTTT.

The rearrangement joins TRBV10-1 to TRBJ1-2; 7 positions agree with TRBD1. Trimming cost V 0 bases and J 8 bases; bases outside gene matches: 9. Germline CDR1 is WNHNN and CDR2 is SYGVQD (reference sequence). The length of the CDR3 is 15 residues. In DNA form, the CDR3 reads TGCGCCAGCAGTGAGTCGGGGACAGCCCCCGTCGGCTACACCTTC. Its translation is CASSESGTAPVGYTF.

This chain links TRBV4-3 with TRBJ2-3; 9 bases agree with TRBD2. Germline CDR1 and CDR2: LGHNA and YSLEER. Trimming cost V 2 bases and J 3 bases; bases outside gene matches: 6. The CDR3 consists of 16 residues. CDR3 sequence: CASSQFVAGETDTQYF. For the CDR3, the DNA is TGCGCCAGCAGCCAATTCGTAGCGGGGGAGACAGATACGCAGTATTTT.

J is TRBJ2-7 and V is TRBV6-5; a possible D gene is TRBD2 (6 bases). The length of the CDR3 is 15 residues. Germline CDR1 reads MNHEY; CDR2 reads SVGAGI. V gave up 3 bases and J gave up 2 bases, with 14 bases separating them. The CDR3 DNA sequence: TGTGCCAGCAGTTATACGACTAGGGGAACCTACGAGCAGTACTTC. Translated: CASSYTTRGTYEQYF.

The rearrangement uses TRBV5-1 and TRBJ2-1; 9 nucleotides match TRBD1. The CDR3 covers 15 residues. Germline V gene sequence: CDR1 SGHRS, CDR2 YFSETQ. V was clipped by 4 bases and J by 8 bases; unmatched bases: 10. CDR3 region: CASSLSGQGFHEQFF. CDR3 nucleotides: TGCGCCAGCAGCCTATCGGGACAGGGTTTCCATGAGCAGTTCTTC. The full variable domain, rest sourced from reference TRBV5-1 and TRBJ2-1, is KAGVTQTPRYLIKTRGQQVTLSCSPISGHRSVSWYQQTPGQGLQFLFEYFSETQRNKGNFPGRFSGRQFSNSRSEMNVSTLELGDSALYLCASSLSGQGFHEQFFGPGTRLTVL.

This clone showed up just a few times. The chain is built from TRBV7-9 and TRBJ1-4; D is perhaps TRBD1 (6 bases). Germline CDR1 and CDR2: SEHNR and FQNEAQ (reference sequence). V lost 5 bases and J 0 bases, leaving 19 bases between the germline ends. The CDR3 length is 18 residues. The CDR3 sequence is CASSPPTGIGATNEKLFF. The DNA for the CDR3 is TGTGCCAGCAGCCCCCCCACAGGGATCGGTGCAACTAATGAAAAACTGTTTTTT. Full variable domain (outside the CDR3, taken from reference TRBV7-9 and TRBJ1-4): DTGVSQNPRHKITKRGQNVTFRCDPISEHNRLYWYRQTLGQGPEFLTYFQNEAQLEKSRLLSDRFSAERPKGSFSTLEIQRTEQGDSAMYLCASSPPTGIGATNEKLFFGSGTQLSVL.

CDR3: CASSRPSGTTDTQYF. In DNA form, the CDR3 reads TGTGCCAGCAGCCGGCCTAGCGGGACCACAGATACGCAGTATTTT. This chain joins TRBV6-5 and TRBJ2-3; TRBD2 matches 9 bases. CDR3 length: 15 residues. After removal of 6 bases from V and 2 bases from J, the junction contained 6 bases not matched to a gene. From germline, CDR1 is MNHEY and CDR2 SVGAGI.

The chain employs TRBV4-1 and TRBJ2-5; no reliable D call. The length of the CDR3 is 14 residues. Trimming removed 2 bases from V and 0 bases from J, with 7 bases in between. Germline values: CDR1 MGHRA, CDR2 YSYEKL. The CDR3 DNA reads TGCGCCAGCAGCCAATTTCAAAACCAAGAGACCCAGTACTTC. Translation: CASSQFQNQETQYF.

This clone has a single count. The rearrangement uses TRBV14 and TRBJ2-2; D is unresolved. From germline, CDR1 is SGHDN and CDR2 FVKESK. The V and J ends lost 4 bases and 6 bases respectively, with 21 bases between them. This CDR3 has 17 residues. The CDR3 loop reads CASSPALIPGSSGELFF. The CDR3 DNA sequence: TGTGCCAGCAGCCCCGCCCTAATCCCGGGTAGCTCCGGGGAGCTGTTTTTT.

The chain links TRBV28 to TRBJ2-3; 10 bases agree with TRBD1. CDR3 length equals 18 residues. CDR1 and CDR2 from the germline V gene are MDHEN and SYDVKM. Trimming took 5 bases from V and 7 from J; bases not matched to a gene: 18. DNA of the CDR3: TGTGCCAGCAGTCCGATTATCGGGACAGGGGTGGAAAAAAATACGCAGTATTTT. Amino acids: CASSPIIGTGVEKNTQYF.

This chain connects TRBV11-3 to TRBJ2-1; TRBD2 agrees at 7 bases. Trimming cost V 5 bases and J 2 bases; bases outside gene matches: 0. CDR3 length equals 13 residues. From germline, CDR1 is SGHNT and CDR2 YENEEA. Written as DNA, the CDR3 is TGTGCCAGCAGCGGGGGGGCCTACAATGAGCAGTTCTTC. Translating it yields CASSGGAYNEQFF.

The rearrangement uses TRBV7-9 and TRBJ1-5; D not resolved. This CDR3 is 11 amino acids long. V lost 6 bases and J lost 10, with 10 bases in between. CDR1 SEHNR and CDR2 FQNEAQ come from the germline V gene (reference sequence). CDR3 loop: CASRPHTPQHF. The CDR3 DNA is TGTGCCAGCAGGCCCCATACTCCCCAGCATTTT.

This clone has only one observation. The chain couples TRBV6-5 to TRBJ1-1; 8 positions agree with TRBD1. The germline gives CDR1 MNHEY, CDR2 SVGAGI. J lost 7 bases, V lost 5 bases, and 3 bases had no gene match. The CDR3 loop spans 12 amino acids. CDR3 nucleotides: TGTGCCAGCAGTAGACAGGGGAATGAAGCTTTCTTT. It is translated as CASSRQGNEAFF.

Note on this clone: Other nucleotide sequences from this sample produce the same CDR3. The chain couples TRBV5-1 to TRBJ2-2; 7 positions agree with TRBD1. The junction had 3 bases not matched to a gene; V was cut back by 4 bases and J by 0 bases. The length of the CDR3 is 15 residues. Germline assignment: CDR1 SGHRS and CDR2 YFSETQ. This chain's CDR3 is CASSLGTANTGELFF. In nucleotides, the CDR3 is TGCGCCAGCAGCCTGGGGACAGCGAACACCGGGGAGCTGTTTTTT. Looking up the rest from reference TRBV5-1 and TRBJ2-2 gives the full variable domain: KAGVTQTPRYLIKTRGQQVTLSCSPISGHRSVSWYQQTPGQGLQFLFEYFSETQRNKGNFPGRFSGRQFSNSRSEMNVSTLELGDSALYLCASSLGTANTGELFFGEGSRLTVL.

The V gene is TRBV2, the J gene TRBJ2-5; 7 nucleotides agree with TRBD1. The CDR3 consists of 15 residues. V lost 3 bases to trimming and J lost 5 bases; unmatched junction nucleotides: 9. Germline V gene sequence: CDR1 SNHLY, CDR2 FYNNEI. In DNA form, the CDR3 reads TGTGCCAGCAGTGATAGGACAGGATTTTCCGAGACCCAGTACTTC. Translating it yields CASSDRTGFSETQYF.

This clone was found a few times. V usage is TRBV5-1 and J usage is TRBJ2-1, with a tentative D call TRBD2 (6 bases). This CDR3 has 16 amino acids. Germline CDR1 is SGHRS and CDR2 is YFSETQ. Deletions cut 1 base from V and 1 base from J, with 12 bases between. The CDR3 DNA reads TGCGCCAGCAGCTTGACCGGGAGCGTATCCTACAATGAGCAGTTCTTC. This codes for CASSLTGSVSYNEQFF.

The chain couples TRBV18 to TRBJ1-2; no clear D. The CDR3 covers 14 residues. Trimming took off 1 base at V and 5 bases at J, with 11 bases between the two ends. Germline V CDR1 and CDR2: KGHSH, LQKENI. The CDR3 DNA reads TGTGCCAGCTCACCACAAGATAGCGGGTATGGCTACACCTTC. Encoded protein: CASSPQDSGYGYTF.

Comments on this clone: The DNA is left out, because the CDR3 cannot be placed on it with certainty; the CDR3 is given as TCRdb lists it. The chain uses TRBV27 and TRBJ1-6; TRBD1 is the table's D call and was not checked against the DNA. Germline V gene sequence: CDR1 MNHEY, CDR2 SMNVEV (reference sequence). The CDR3 length equals 16 residues, ends included. The chain's CDR3 is CASSSSGQFYNSPLHF.

The chain couples TRBV28 to TRBJ2-7; 10 bases match TRBD1. This CDR3 spans 14 amino acids. V shed 4 bases, J shed 5 bases, and the junction held 5 bases outside the gene matches. Germline V CDR1 and CDR2: MDHEN, SYDVKM. The CDR3 bases are TGTGCCAGCAGTTCGGGACAGGGGACCCACGAGCAGTACTTC. Its translation: CASSSGQGTHEQYF. The full variable domain, completed using reference TRBV28 and TRBJ2-7, is DVKVTQSSRYLVKRTGEKVFLECVQDMDHENMFWYRQDPGLGLRLIYFSYDVKMKEKGDIPEGYSVSREKKERFSLILESASTNQTSMYLCASSSGQGTHEQYFGPGTRLTVT.

Only one count was recorded for this clone. V gene TRBV9 combines with J gene TRBJ1-6; D not certain. The V end lost 0 bases, the J end lost 6 bases, and 10 bases lay between the germline ends. CDR3 length equals 15 residues. The V gene's germline CDR1 is SGDLS and CDR2 YYNGEE. The CDR3 DNA reads TGTGCCAGCAGCGTAGTACCAGGCCCTAATTCACCCCTCCACTTT. Residues: CASSVVPGPNSPLHF.

The J gene is TRBJ1-4, the V gene TRBV7-9; 9 bases match TRBD1. Germline assignment: CDR1 SEHNR and CDR2 FQNEAQ (reference sequence). V lost 5 bases, J lost 5 bases, and 3 bases stayed unmatched. The CDR3 is made up of 14 amino acids. The CDR3 nucleotides read TGTGCCAGCAGCCCCGGGACAGGGAATGAAAAACTGTTTTTT. Its protein is CASSPGTGNEKLFF. Looking up the rest from reference TRBV7-9 and TRBJ1-4 gives the full variable domain: DTGVSQNPRHKITKRGQNVTFRCDPISEHNRLYWYRQTLGQGPEFLTYFQNEAQLEKSRLLSDRFSAERPKGSFSTLEIQRTEQGDSAMYLCASSPGTGNEKLFFGSGTQLSVL.